Listed here are 31 T cell receptor beta chains from one sample, sequenced in a study of T cells expressing NK-cell markers. TCRdb reanalyzed the 5' RACE reads and collapses them to one entry per CDR3 protein, without DNA. Reported are about 160,000 distinct CDR3 sequences; the ten largest clones contain 20% to 25%. Sequenced input: blood T cells: a sorted CD56 or NKG2C T cell subset, CD4+ or CD8+ T cells, or bulk PBMC T cells (not recorded which). These receptors were taken from a man aged 18-75 years in good health.

The gene calls are TRBV7-9 and TRBJ2-7; TCRdb returns TRBD1, unconfirmable since there is no DNA. CDR3 length: 15 residues. CDR1 SEHNR and CDR2 FQNEAQ come from the germline V gene (reference sequence). CDR3 protein: CASRQTGPDSYEQYF.

The chain couples TRBV5-6 to TRBJ1-2. Germline CDR1 is SGHDT and CDR2 is YYEEEE. The length of the CDR3 is 13 residues. The CDR3 sequence is CASSVDSYSGYTF.

V usage is TRBV5-6 and J usage is TRBJ2-1; the D call of TRBD1 rests on TCRdb alone, since no DNA is present to check it. The germline V gene encodes CDR1 SGHDT and CDR2 YYEEEE. This CDR3 contains 15 residues. CDR3 region: CASSLRRGGPQEQFF.

The chain recombines TRBV7-2 with TRBJ1-1; TCRdb gives TRBD1 as the D gene, but with no DNA this cannot be confirmed. The CDR3 sequence is 13 residues long. Germline V lookup: CDR1 SGHTA, CDR2 FQGNSA. The CDR3 is CASSLVQGSEAFF.

The CDR3: CASRPGLALYNEQFF. The chain is built from TRBV6-2 or TRBV6-3 and TRBJ2-1; TCRdb's D call of TRBD2 is untestable without DNA. CDR3 length: 15 residues. The germline gives CDR1 MNHEY, CDR2 SVGEGT.

This chain connects TRBV27 to TRBJ2-7. The CDR3 runs 16 residues. From germline, CDR1 is MNHEY and CDR2 SMNVEV (reference sequence). This CDR3 reads CASSLSSYLSSYEQYF.

The V gene is TRBV11-1, the J gene TRBJ2-7; TCRdb indicates TRBD1, and absent DNA this call remains unverified. Germline V gene sequence: CDR1 SGHAT, CDR2 FQDESV (reference sequence). The CDR3 has 18 residues. Here the CDR3 reads CASSSKTTPGQGPYEQYF.

The rearrangement uses TRBV19 and TRBJ2-2. The CDR3 sequence is 13 residues long. Germline CDR1 LNHDA, CDR2 SQIVND (reference sequence). This CDR3 reads CASSIFSPGELFF.

The chain is built from TRBV9 and TRBJ1-3; TCRdb calls TRBD1, which cannot be checked without DNA. Germline V lookup: CDR1 SGDLS, CDR2 YYNGEE. The CDR3 loop spans 15 amino acids. The CDR3 is CASSQGSLSGNTIYF.

The V gene is TRBV11-2, the J gene TRBJ2-7; the TCRdb D gene call, TRBD2, has no DNA to confirm it. This CDR3 spans 14 amino acids. Germline CDR1 is SGHAT and CDR2 is FQNNGV. CDR3 protein: CASTAGWPYYEQYF.

The chain uses TRBV15 and TRBJ2-7. The length of the CDR3 is 15 residues. CDR1 and CDR2 (germline): LNHNV, YYDKDF (reference sequence). CDR3: CATSRTTAYSYEQYF. The full variable domain, rest sourced from reference TRBV15 and TRBJ2-7, is DAMVIQNPRYQVTQFGKPVTLSCSQTLNHNVMYWYQQKSSQAPKLLFHYYDKDFNNEADTPDNFQSRRPNTSFCFLDIRSPGLGDTAMYLCATSRTTAYSYEQYFGPGTRLTVT.

The chain uses TRBV11-2 and TRBJ2-1; the D call from TCRdb, TRBD1, cannot be confirmed without DNA. There are 16 residues in the CDR3. The germline V gene has CDR1 SGHAT and CDR2 FQNNGV. CDR3 sequence reads: CASSLASAGAYNEQFF.

The gene calls are TRBV19 and TRBJ2-1; TCRdb returns TRBD1, unconfirmable since there is no DNA. The CDR3 runs to 14 residues. CDR1 LNHDA and CDR2 SQIVND come from the germline V gene (reference sequence). CDR3 sequence reads: CASSGTARGNEQFF.

V usage is TRBV27 and J usage is TRBJ2-3; checking the TCRdb D call of TRBD1 is not possible without DNA. Germline V CDR1 and CDR2: MNHEY, SMNVEV (reference sequence). The CDR3 is 16 amino acids. The CDR3 region is CASSLYPGQDTDTQYF.

This chain joins TRBV10-3 and TRBJ2-1. The CDR3 loop spans 12 amino acids. The germline V gene has CDR1 ENHRY and CDR2 SYGVKD. The CDR3 region is CAISPQDNEQFF.

This chain uses TRBV28 with TRBJ1-1; TCRdb picks TRBD1, but there is no DNA to check that call. Per germline, CDR1 MDHEN and CDR2 SYDVKM. The CDR3 is 15 residues long. CDR3 in amino acids: CASSLSGDMNTEAFF.

This sequence joins TRBV20-1 and TRBJ1-4; without DNA, the TCRdb call of TRBD1 cannot be checked. The CDR3 length is 13 residues. Per the germline V gene, CDR1 is DFQATT and CDR2 is SNEGSKA (reference sequence). CDR3 in amino acids: CSVGDSRNEKLFF.

This chain joins TRBV12-3 or TRBV12-4 and TRBJ2-1. The CDR3 totals 11 residues. The CDR3 reads CASSLNSWQFF.

The chain uses TRBV15 and TRBJ1-5; TCRdb outputs TRBD1, but without DNA this stays unchecked. Germline V gives CDR1 LNHNV, CDR2 YYDKDF (reference sequence). This CDR3 is built from 15 residues. The CDR3 is CATSSRQGARQPQHF.

CDR3 residues: CASNNFGQGAYEQYF. The chain is built from TRBV6-5 and TRBJ2-7; there is no DNA to check the TCRdb D call of TRBD1. Germline-derived CDR1 and CDR2 are MNHEY and SVGAGI. CDR3 length: 15 amino acids.

The rearrangement links TRBV3-1 to TRBJ2-1. Germline V gene sequence: CDR1 LGHDT, CDR2 YNNKEL (reference sequence). The CDR3 sequence is 15 residues long. CDR3 residues: CASSQGSLAYNEQFF.

The gene calls are TRBV11-1 and TRBJ1-2; TCRdb lists TRBD1, though no DNA is available to test this call. The CDR3 covers 19 residues. From germline, CDR1 is SGHAT and CDR2 FQDESV (reference sequence). The CDR3 loop reads CASSFLDMPGTDENYGYTF.

The rearrangement uses TRBV20-1 and TRBJ2-7; checking the TCRdb D call of TRBD2 is not possible without DNA. Germline assignment: CDR1 DFQATT and CDR2 SNEGSKA (reference sequence). The CDR3 has 16 amino acids. CDR3 protein: CSARDIKGPSSYEQYF.

This rearrangement joins TRBV29-1 to TRBJ2-5; TCRdb's D call of TRBD1 is untestable without DNA. Per the germline V gene, CDR1 is SQVTM and CDR2 is ANQGSEA. CDR3 length: 16 amino acids. The CDR3 loop reads CSVEGADRVVHGAQYF.

The V and J genes are TRBV5-8 and TRBJ2-1. Germline assignment: CDR1 SGHTS and CDR2 YDEGEE. This CDR3 has 16 amino acids. CDR3 amino acids: CASSSGRQPGYNEQFF.

The chain employs TRBV12-3 or TRBV12-4 and TRBJ2-5; TCRdb names TRBD2, which stays unverified in the absence of DNA. CDR3 length: 17 amino acids. The CDR3 sequence is CASSLMVTSGGRETQYF.

This chain uses TRBV13 with TRBJ2-7; TCRdb picks TRBD2, but there is no DNA to check that call. Germline CDR1 PRHDT, CDR2 FYEKMQ (reference sequence). The CDR3 length is 14 residues. The CDR3 sequence: CASTPGLGSYEQYF.

The J gene is TRBJ2-3, the V gene TRBV3-1; TCRdb outputs TRBD1, but without DNA this stays unchecked. Germline CDR1 reads LGHDT; CDR2 reads YNNKEL (reference sequence). This CDR3 contains 19 residues. The CDR3 protein is CASSQERRDRVLKTDTQYF.

This chain uses TRBV7-8 with TRBJ1-1. The germline V gene encodes CDR1 SGHVS and CDR2 FQNEAQ. The CDR3 length is 15 residues. CDR3 region: CASSTSGPIGTEAFF.

The rearrangement uses TRBV6-2 or TRBV6-3 and TRBJ2-3; the D gene TCRdb calls, TRBD2, cannot be checked with no DNA. CDR1 is MNHEY and CDR2 is SVGEGT in the germline V gene. The CDR3 is 19 amino acids. The CDR3 sequence is CASSFGTSGGPRLADTQYF.

This clonotype is deemed medium-sized by its frequency. The chain combines TRBV12-3 or TRBV12-4 with TRBJ1-4. The CDR3 is made up of 14 amino acids. The CDR3 sequence: CASSLRRRGEKLFF.